The present TCR beta chain was sequenced within a study of CD8+ T cells in alopecia areata. Once RNA had been extracted, it was reverse transcribed into cDNA to act as the sequencing template. TCRdb's table, derived via immunoSEQ multiplex PCR, lists solely in-frame clones and lacks some. The table records some 200,000 clones, roughly 50% of them present only once. Treatment of the sample: oral pan-JAK inhibitor, 5-10 mg twice daily. Collection of lesional scalp punch biopsies and peripheral blood was performed in alopecia areata patients. The V and J ends lost 1 base and 14 bases, in that order; junction bases with no gene match: 7. The CDR3 runs to 14 residues.

This sample comprised CD8+ T cells sorted from blood, obtained at week 24, from a patient treated with tofacitinib. V is TRBV23-1 and J is TRBJ2-3; 12 bases are a match to TRBD2. TRBV23-1 is marked as an open reading frame, function uncertain. This TCR was recovered from a human donor with alopecia areata. The CDR3 here is CASSQFPLAGGWYF. CDR3 nucleotide sequence: TGCGCCAGCAGTCAATTCCCTCTAGCGGGGGGGTGGTATTTT.